The source of this T cell receptor beta chain is a study of graft-versus-host responses after intestinal transplantation. Regarding the study as a whole: Detection of GvH clones occurred in recipient marrow, and some had their first appearance in ileum or blood.

There are 15 residues in the CDR3. Per the germline V gene, CDR1 is SGHTS and CDR2 is YDEGEE. Trimming removed 4 bases from V and 5 bases from J; junction bases left unmatched: 7. This table comes from immunoSEQ multiplex PCR, and its TCRdb copy is limited to in-frame clones, with some not included. The sample includes about 25,000 clones, around 40% of them seen just once. This clonotype originated in a human patient who received an intestinal transplant. The J gene is TRBJ2-5, the V gene TRBV5-8; 11 bases line up with TRBD2. The material was alloreactive CD4+ T cells from a mixed lymphocyte reaction culture, obtained before intestinal transplant. Subset: CFSE-low proliferating T cells sorted from approximately 6-day pre-transplant mixed lymphocyte reaction (GvH or HvG direction). CDR3 residues: CASSHGLAGGETQYF. In nucleotides, the CDR3 is TGTGCCAGCAGCCACGGGCTAGCGGGAGGCGAGACCCAGTACTTC.